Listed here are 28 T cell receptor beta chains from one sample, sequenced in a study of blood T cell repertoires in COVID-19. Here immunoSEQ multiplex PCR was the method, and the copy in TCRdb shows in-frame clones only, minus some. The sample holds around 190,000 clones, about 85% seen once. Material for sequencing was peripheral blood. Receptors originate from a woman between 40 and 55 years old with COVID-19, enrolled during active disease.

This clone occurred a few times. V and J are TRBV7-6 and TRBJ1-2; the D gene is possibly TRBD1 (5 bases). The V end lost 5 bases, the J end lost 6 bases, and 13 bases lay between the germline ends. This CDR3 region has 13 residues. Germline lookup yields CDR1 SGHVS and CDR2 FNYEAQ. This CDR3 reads CASSLRGMDGYTF. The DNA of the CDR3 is TGTGCCAGCAGCCTAAGGGGCATGGATGGCTACACCTTC.

Here the CDR3 reads CASSVAGGQDEQYF. CDR3 nucleotides: TGTGCCAGCAGTGTAGCGGGAGGGCAGGACGAGCAGTACTTC. The genes are TRBV6-6 and TRBJ2-7; 11 positions agree with TRBD2. The ends lost 5 bases at V and 5 bases at J; junction bases unmatched: 5. CDR1 and CDR2 from the germline V gene are MNHNY and SVGAGI (reference sequence). This CDR3 contains 14 residues.

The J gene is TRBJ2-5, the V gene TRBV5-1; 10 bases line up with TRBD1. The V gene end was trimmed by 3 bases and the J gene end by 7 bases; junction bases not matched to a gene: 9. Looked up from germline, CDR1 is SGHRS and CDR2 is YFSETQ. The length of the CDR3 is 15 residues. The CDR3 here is CASSSIAGQGGTQYF. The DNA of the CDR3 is TGCGCCAGCAGCTCGATTGCCGGACAGGGGGGGACCCAGTACTTC.

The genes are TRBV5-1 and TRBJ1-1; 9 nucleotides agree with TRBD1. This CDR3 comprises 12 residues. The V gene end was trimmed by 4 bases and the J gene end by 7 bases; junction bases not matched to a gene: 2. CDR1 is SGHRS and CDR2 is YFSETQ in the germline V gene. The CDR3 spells CASSPDRGEAFF. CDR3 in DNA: TGCGCCAGCAGCCCGGACAGGGGTGAAGCTTTCTTT.

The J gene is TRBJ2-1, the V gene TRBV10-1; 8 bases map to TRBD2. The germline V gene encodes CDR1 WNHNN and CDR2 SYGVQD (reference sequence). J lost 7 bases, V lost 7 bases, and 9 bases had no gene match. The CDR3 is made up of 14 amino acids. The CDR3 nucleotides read TGCGCCAGCACTAACGGGGGGGCCGGTAATGAGCAGTTCTTC. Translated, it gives CASTNGGAGNEQFF.

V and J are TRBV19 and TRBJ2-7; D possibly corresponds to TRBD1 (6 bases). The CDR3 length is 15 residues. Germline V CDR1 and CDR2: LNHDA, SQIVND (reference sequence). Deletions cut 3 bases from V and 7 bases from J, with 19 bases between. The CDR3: CASSMLGQGRMEQYF. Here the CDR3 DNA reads TGTGCCAGTAGTATGCTAGGGCAGGGGAGAATGGAGCAGTACTTC. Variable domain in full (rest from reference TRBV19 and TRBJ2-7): DGGITQSPKYLFRKEGQNVTLSCEQNLNHDAMYWYRQDPGQGLRLIYYSQIVNDFQKGDIAEGYSVSREKKESFPLTVTSAQKNPTAFYLCASSMLGQGRMEQYFGPGTRLTVT.

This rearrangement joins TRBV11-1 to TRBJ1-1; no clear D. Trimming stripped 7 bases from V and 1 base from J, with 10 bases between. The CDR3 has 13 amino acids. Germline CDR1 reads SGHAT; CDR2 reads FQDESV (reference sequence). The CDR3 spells CASTPNRNTEAFF. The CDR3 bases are TGTGCCAGCACTCCGAACAGGAACACTGAAGCTTTCTTT.

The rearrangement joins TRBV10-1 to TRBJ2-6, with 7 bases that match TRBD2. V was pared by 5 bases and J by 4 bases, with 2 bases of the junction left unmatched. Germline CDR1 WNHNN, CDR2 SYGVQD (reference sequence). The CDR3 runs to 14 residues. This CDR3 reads CASSRGEGANVLTF. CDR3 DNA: TGCGCCAGCAGTCGGGGGGAGGGGGCCAACGTCCTGACTTTC.

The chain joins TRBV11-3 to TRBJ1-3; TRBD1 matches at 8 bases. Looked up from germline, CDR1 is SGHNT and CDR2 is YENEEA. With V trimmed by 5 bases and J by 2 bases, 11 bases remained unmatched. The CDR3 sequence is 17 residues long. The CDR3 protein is CASSPQGATGAGNTIYF. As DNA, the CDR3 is TGTGCCAGCAGCCCGCAGGGGGCGACGGGGGCTGGAAACACCATATATTTT.

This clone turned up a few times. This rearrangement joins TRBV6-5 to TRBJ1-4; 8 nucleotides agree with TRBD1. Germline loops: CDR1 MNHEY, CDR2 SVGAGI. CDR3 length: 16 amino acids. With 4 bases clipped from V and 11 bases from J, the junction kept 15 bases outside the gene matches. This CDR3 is CASSSQGQGRSWKLFF. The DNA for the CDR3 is TGTGCCAGCAGTTCTCAAGGACAGGGAAGGTCCTGGAAACTGTTTTTT.

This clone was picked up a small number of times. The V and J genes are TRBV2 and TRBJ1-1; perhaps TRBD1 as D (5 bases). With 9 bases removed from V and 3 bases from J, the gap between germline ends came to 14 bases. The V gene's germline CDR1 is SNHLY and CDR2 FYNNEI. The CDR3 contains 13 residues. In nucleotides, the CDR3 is TGTGCCAGTTCCTGGGAGGGGCACACTGAAGCTTTCTTT. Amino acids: CASSWEGHTEAFF.

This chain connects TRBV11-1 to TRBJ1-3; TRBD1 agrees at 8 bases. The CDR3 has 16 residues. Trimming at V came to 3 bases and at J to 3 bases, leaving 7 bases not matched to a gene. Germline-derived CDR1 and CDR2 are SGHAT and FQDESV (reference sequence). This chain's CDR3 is CASSLGQARSGNTIYF. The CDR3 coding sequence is TGTGCCAGCAGCTTGGGACAGGCGCGGAGTGGAAACACCATATATTTT.

CDR3 nucleotides: TGCAGCGGGACTAGCCGCGAGACCCAGTACTTC. This translates into CSGTSRETQYF. The V call is TRBV29-1, the J call TRBJ2-5, with 8 bases identical to TRBD2. The V gene end was trimmed by 7 bases and the J gene end by 5 bases; junction bases not matched to a gene: 3. The CDR3 has 11 amino acids. Looked up from germline, CDR1 is SQVTM and CDR2 is ANQGSEA. The full variable domain, with the rest looked up from reference TRBV29-1 and TRBJ2-5, is SAVISQKPSRDICQRGTSLTIQCQVDSQVTMMFWYRQQPGQSLTLIATANQGSEATYESGFVIDKFPISRPNLTFSTLTVSNMSPEDSSIYLCSGTSRETQYFGPGTRLLVL.

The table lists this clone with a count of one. The CDR3 loop reads CASSSPGLVFEQYF. CDR3 bases: TGTGCCAGCAGTTCCCCCGGACTAGTCTTCGAGCAGTACTTC. V is TRBV27 and J is TRBJ2-7; 7 bases line up with TRBD2. The CDR3 extends over 14 amino acids. The germline CDR1 and CDR2 sequences are MNHEY and SMNVEV (reference sequence). V lost 4 bases to trimming and J lost 6 bases; unmatched junction nucleotides: 9.

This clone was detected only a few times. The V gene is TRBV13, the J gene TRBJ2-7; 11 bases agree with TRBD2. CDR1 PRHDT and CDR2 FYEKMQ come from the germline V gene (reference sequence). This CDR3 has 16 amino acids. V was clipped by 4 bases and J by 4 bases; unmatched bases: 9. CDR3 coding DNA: TGTGCCAGCAGCTCCAACCTAGCGGGAGGACCTTACGAGCAGTACTTC. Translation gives CASSSNLAGGPYEQYF.

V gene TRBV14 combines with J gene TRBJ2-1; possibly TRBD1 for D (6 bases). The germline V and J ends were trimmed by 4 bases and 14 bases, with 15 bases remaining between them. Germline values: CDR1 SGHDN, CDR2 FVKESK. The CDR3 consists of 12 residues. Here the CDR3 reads CASSLGPGHKFF. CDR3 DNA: TGTGCCAGCAGCCTAGGGCCGGGACATAAGTTCTTC.

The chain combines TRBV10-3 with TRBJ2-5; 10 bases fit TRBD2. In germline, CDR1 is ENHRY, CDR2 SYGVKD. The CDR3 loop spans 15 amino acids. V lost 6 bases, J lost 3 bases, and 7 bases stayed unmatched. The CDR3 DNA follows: TGTGCCATCAGATCCGGGACTAGCGCAGAAGAGACCCAGTACTTC. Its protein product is CAIRSGTSAEETQYF.

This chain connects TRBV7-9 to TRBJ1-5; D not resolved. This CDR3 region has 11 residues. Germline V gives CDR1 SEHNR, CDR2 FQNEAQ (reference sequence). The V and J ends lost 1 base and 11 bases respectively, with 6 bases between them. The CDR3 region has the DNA TGTGCCAGCAGCTTAGGGGGAGCCCAGCATTTT. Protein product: CASSLGGAQHF.

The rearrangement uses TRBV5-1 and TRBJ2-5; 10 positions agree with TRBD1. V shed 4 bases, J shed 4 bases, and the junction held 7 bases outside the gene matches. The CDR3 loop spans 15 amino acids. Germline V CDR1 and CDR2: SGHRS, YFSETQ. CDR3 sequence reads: CASSAGTGDGETQYF. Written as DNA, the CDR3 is TGCGCCAGCAGCGCCGGGACAGGGGATGGAGAGACCCAGTACTTC.

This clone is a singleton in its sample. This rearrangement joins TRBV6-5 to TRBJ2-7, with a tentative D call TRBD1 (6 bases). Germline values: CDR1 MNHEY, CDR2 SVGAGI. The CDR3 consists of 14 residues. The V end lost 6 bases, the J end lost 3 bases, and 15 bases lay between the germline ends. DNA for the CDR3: TGTGCCAGCAGACGGGACACCGGAGGCTACGAGCAGTACTTC. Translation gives CASRRDTGGYEQYF.

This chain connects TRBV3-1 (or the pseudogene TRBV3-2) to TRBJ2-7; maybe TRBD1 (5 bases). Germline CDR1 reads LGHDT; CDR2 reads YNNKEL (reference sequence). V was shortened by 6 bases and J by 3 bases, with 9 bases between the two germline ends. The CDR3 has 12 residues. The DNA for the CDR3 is TGTGCCAGCAGAAACAGGAACTACGAGCAGTACTTC. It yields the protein CASRNRNYEQYF.

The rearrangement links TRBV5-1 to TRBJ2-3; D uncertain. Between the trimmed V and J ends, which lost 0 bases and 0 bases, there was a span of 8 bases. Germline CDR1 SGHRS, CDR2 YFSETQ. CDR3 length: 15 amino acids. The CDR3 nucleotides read TGCGCCAGCAGCTTGGGTTCTTCGAGCACAGATACGCAGTATTTT. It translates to CASSLGSSSTDTQYF.

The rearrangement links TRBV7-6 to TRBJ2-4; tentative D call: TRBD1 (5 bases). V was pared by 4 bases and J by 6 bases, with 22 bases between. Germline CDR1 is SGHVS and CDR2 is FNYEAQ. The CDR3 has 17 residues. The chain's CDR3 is CASSSHQGGAAGNIQYF. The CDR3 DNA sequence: TGTGCCAGCAGCTCCCACCAAGGTGGGGCCGCCGGAAACATTCAGTACTTC.

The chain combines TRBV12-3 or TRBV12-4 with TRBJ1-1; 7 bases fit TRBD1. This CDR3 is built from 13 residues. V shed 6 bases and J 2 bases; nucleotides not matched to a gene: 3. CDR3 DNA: TGTGCCAGCAGGGGGACAGCCAACACTGAAGCTTTCTTT. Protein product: CASRGTANTEAFF.

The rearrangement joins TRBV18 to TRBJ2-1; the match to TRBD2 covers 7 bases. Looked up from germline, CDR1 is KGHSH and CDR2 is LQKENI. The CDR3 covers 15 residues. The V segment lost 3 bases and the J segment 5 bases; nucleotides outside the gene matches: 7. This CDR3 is CASSPRTSTDNEQFF. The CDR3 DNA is TGTGCCAGCTCACCGCGGACTAGTACAGACAATGAGCAGTTCTTC.

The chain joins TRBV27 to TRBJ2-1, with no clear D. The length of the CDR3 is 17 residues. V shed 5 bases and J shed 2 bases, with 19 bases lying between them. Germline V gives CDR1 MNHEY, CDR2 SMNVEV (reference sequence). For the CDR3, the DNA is TGTGCCAGCAGTACCTCTCGGGTGGTGAACACCTACAATGAGCAGTTCTTC. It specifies CASSTSRVVNTYNEQFF.

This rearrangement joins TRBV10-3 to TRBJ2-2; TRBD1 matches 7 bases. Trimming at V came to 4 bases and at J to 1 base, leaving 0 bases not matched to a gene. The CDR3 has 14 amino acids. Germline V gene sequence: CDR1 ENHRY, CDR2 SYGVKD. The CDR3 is CAISGTGNTGELFF. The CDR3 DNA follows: TGTGCCATCAGTGGGACAGGGAACACCGGGGAGCTGTTTTTT.

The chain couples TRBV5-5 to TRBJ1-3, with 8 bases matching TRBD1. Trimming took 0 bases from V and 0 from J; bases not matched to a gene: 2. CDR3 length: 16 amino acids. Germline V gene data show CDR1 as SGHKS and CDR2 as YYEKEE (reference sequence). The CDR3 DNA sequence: TGTGCCAGCAGCTTGGAGGGACAGGTCTCTGGAAACACCATATATTTT. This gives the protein CASSLEGQVSGNTIYF.